Below are 21 T cell receptor beta chains sequenced from a single sample in a study of regulatory T cells in long-lasting Graves disease (dated by TCRdb to the early 2020s). Libraries were prepared through multiplex PCR. These reads were obtained on an Illumina HiSeq 4000. iRepertoire HTBI primers and Arm-PCR amplification of CDR3 regions were used to construct TCR beta libraries. TCRdb took the public reads, trimmed them with fastp at Q25, ran MiXCR for clone calling and kept in-frame beta chains. Every distinct CDR3 protein forms one entry, paired with its most common genes and DNA. This sample gives fewer than 450,000 distinct CDR3 sequences in total; around 20% of them show up just once. About a fifth of the sample is held by the ten biggest clonotypes. In the paper's terms, the time point label means: persistent/refractory GD, antithyroid drugs over 5 years with positive TRAb. For both TCR sequencing and RNA sequencing, RNA was extracted from PBMCs using TRIzol.

This sample comprised peripheral blood mononuclear cells (PBMCs), obtained when the disease was refractory, from a patient treated with antithyroid drugs. The source is a female donor with Graves disease.

This clonotype was recorded at least ten times. The rearrangement links TRBV7-9 to TRBJ1-1; D perhaps matches TRBD1 (5 bases). The CDR3 totals 13 residues. Germline V gene lookup returns CDR1 SEHNR and CDR2 FQNEAQ (reference sequence). Trimming removed 5 bases at V and 4 bases at J, with 11 bases between. CDR3 bases: TGTGCCAGCAGCCCGGGACCGGGCACTGAAGCTTTCTTT. The encoded protein is CASSPGPGTEAFF. Combining the CDR3 with reference TRBV7-9 and TRBJ1-1 gives the whole variable domain DTGVSQNPRHKITKRGQNVTFRCDPISEHNRLYWYRQTLGQGPEFLTYFQNEAQLEKSRLLSDRFSAERPKGSFSTLEIQRTEQGDSAMYLCASSPGPGTEAFFGQGTRLTVV.

A few counts support this clonotype. This rearrangement joins TRBV6-1 to TRBJ1-1; 8 nucleotides agree with TRBD1. The germline V gene has CDR1 MNHNS and CDR2 SASEGT. The junction had 27 bases not matched to a gene; V was cut back by 8 bases and J by 10 bases. There are 18 residues in the CDR3. The CDR3 is CASDYTRDPDRGPYTAFF. In DNA, the CDR3 is TGTGCCAGCGATTATACCCGTGATCCTGACAGGGGACCATATACAGCTTTCTTT.

This clonotype came up a few times. The chain joins TRBV7-8 to TRBJ2-1; the D is unclear. Germline V gene data show CDR1 as SGHVS and CDR2 as FQNEAQ. V lost 5 bases and J 7 bases, leaving 12 bases between the germline ends. The CDR3 consists of 13 residues. CDR3: CASSAYRGNEQFF. In DNA form, the CDR3 reads TGTGCCAGCAGCGCGTACAGAGGTAATGAGCAGTTCTTC.

The sample holds many counts of this clonotype. The V gene is TRBV2, the J gene TRBJ1-2; D unresolved. The CDR3 contains 14 residues. V was shortened by 7 bases and J by 4 bases, with 16 bases between the two germline ends. CDR1 and CDR2 from the germline V gene are SNHLY and FYNNEI. The CDR3 DNA reads TGTGCCAGCACCACGGGTTCTTCTGGCTATGGCTACACCTTC. Translation: CASTTGSSGYGYTF.

In this sample, this clonotype turned up many times. This sequence joins TRBV7-2 and TRBJ2-4; 11 nucleotides agree with TRBD1. The CDR3 has 14 residues. Looked up from germline, CDR1 is SGHTA and CDR2 is FQGNSA. V lost 4 bases and J lost 7; bases outside the gene matches: 3. The CDR3 DNA reads as TGTGCCAGCAGCTCGGACAGGGGGCTTAACATTCAGTACTTC. Amino acid sequence: CASSSDRGLNIQYF.

The sample holds a few counts of this clonotype. This chain joins TRBV20-1 and TRBJ2-3; D call uncertain. CDR3 length equals 12 residues. The germline CDR1 and CDR2 sequences are DFQATT and SNEGSKA (reference sequence). Trimming took off 4 bases at V and 5 bases at J, with 10 bases between the two ends. The CDR3: CSATISVDTQYF. The CDR3 region has the DNA TGCAGTGCTACCATATCTGTAGATACGCAGTATTTT.

This clonotype showed up just a few times. This chain uses TRBV27 with TRBJ1-5; D call uncertain. Germline-derived CDR1 and CDR2 are MNHEY and SMNVEV (reference sequence). There are 12 residues in the CDR3. With 3 bases removed from V and 6 bases from J, the gap between germline ends came to 6 bases. CDR3 sequence reads: CASSFNGQPQHF. The CDR3 coding sequence is TGTGCCAGCAGTTTTAACGGTCAGCCCCAGCATTTT.

The rearrangement uses TRBV20-1 and TRBJ2-2; D is perhaps TRBD1 (6 bases). The V end lost 4 bases, the J end lost 1 base, and 10 bases lay between the germline ends. Germline V gives CDR1 DFQATT, CDR2 SNEGSKA (reference sequence). CDR3 length: 14 residues. CDR3 protein: CSAKTGLNTGELFF. The CDR3 DNA reads as TGCAGTGCTAAAACAGGGTTGAACACCGGGGAGCTGTTTTTT.

This clonotype was recorded only once. V is TRBV29-1 and J is TRBJ2-7, with D possibly TRBD1 on 5 matching bases. The germline V and J ends were trimmed by 3 bases and 3 bases, with 12 bases remaining between them. CDR1 is SQVTM, CDR2 ANQGSEA, per germline. The CDR3 has 13 residues. The CDR3 here is CSVDRGNSYEQYF. The CDR3 region has the DNA TGCAGCGTTGATAGGGGAAATAGCTACGAGCAGTACTTC.

This clonotype was counted only a few times. The rearrangement links TRBV28 to TRBJ2-4, with no clear D. With 5 bases removed from V and 12 bases from J, the gap between germline ends came to 14 bases. Germline-derived CDR1 and CDR2 are MDHEN and SYDVKM. This CDR3 region has 12 residues. The CDR3 coding sequence is TGTGCCAGCAGTACCACCCGGGCGGCTCAGTACTTC. Translating gives CASSTTRAAQYF.

This chain uses TRBV9 with TRBJ2-3; no reliable D call. The V and J ends lost 0 bases and 2 bases respectively, with 10 bases between them. The CDR3 sequence is 15 residues long. Germline-derived CDR1 and CDR2 are SGDLS and YYNGEE. The CDR3 protein is CASSVDGTYTDTQYF. Written as DNA, the CDR3 is TGTGCCAGCAGCGTAGATGGCACCTACACAGATACGCAGTATTTT.

This clonotype was observed a handful of times. The chain links TRBV6-1 to TRBJ1-5; 8 bases are a match to TRBD1. Germline CDR1 MNHNS, CDR2 SASEGT. This CDR3 comprises 13 residues. With V trimmed by 8 bases and J by 7 bases, 7 bases remained unmatched. The CDR3 sequence is CASLDRGGQPQHF. The CDR3 coding sequence is TGTGCCAGCTTAGACAGGGGTGGACAGCCCCAGCATTTT.

This clonotype has only a few counts. The chain links TRBV19 to TRBJ2-4; TRBD2 might be the D (5 bases). This CDR3 is built from 14 residues. Germline CDR1 LNHDA, CDR2 SQIVND (reference sequence). Trimming stripped 3 bases from V and 8 bases from J, with 14 bases between. CDR3 nucleotide sequence: TGTGCCAGTAGTATCGGCCGAGGGTCCGACATTCAGTACTTC. It translates to CASSIGRGSDIQYF.

This clonotype showed up many times. The chain links TRBV19 to TRBJ1-2, with unresolved D. This CDR3 spans 14 amino acids. Germline loops: CDR1 LNHDA, CDR2 SQIVND (reference sequence). The V end lost 7 bases, the J end lost 3 bases, and 15 bases lay between the germline ends. CDR3 protein: CASIPDGRYYGYTF. The CDR3 nucleotides are TGTGCCAGTATTCCGGACGGCCGGTACTATGGCTACACCTTC.

The chain links TRBV20-1 to TRBJ2-2; tentative D call: TRBD2 (5 bases). This CDR3 region has 14 residues. Germline CDR1 and CDR2: DFQATT and SNEGSKA (reference sequence). The V gene lost 3 bases and the J gene lost 1 base, with 9 bases spanning the gap. The CDR3 sequence: CSASTDLNTGELFF. In DNA form, the CDR3 reads TGCAGTGCTAGCACGGACTTGAACACCGGGGAGCTGTTTTTT.

This clonotype was seen many times. V is TRBV2 and J is TRBJ2-7; TRBD2 agrees at 10 bases. This CDR3 comprises 16 residues. V shed 7 bases and J 0 bases; nucleotides not matched to a gene: 9. Per germline, CDR1 SNHLY and CDR2 FYNNEI. The CDR3: CASNQLAGPSSYEQYF. CDR3 DNA: TGTGCCAGCAACCAACTAGCGGGGCCCTCCTCCTACGAGCAGTACTTC.

This clonotype was counted between two and nine times. The chain recombines TRBV7-2 with TRBJ1-2; 10 bases are a match to TRBD1. Trimming took 1 base from V and 14 from J; bases not matched to a gene: 13. Germline V CDR1 and CDR2: SGHTA, FQGNSA. The CDR3 is 15 residues long. The CDR3 DNA follows: TGTGCCAGCAGCTTAGGGGCCGGGACAGGGGATTTAGGAACCTTC. It yields the protein CASSLGAGTGDLGTF.

This clonotype came up many times. J is TRBJ2-5 and V is TRBV10-3; no definite D call. V lost 1 base and J 4 bases, leaving 7 bases between the germline ends. The germline gives CDR1 ENHRY, CDR2 SYGVKD. The CDR3 sequence is 13 residues long. As DNA, the CDR3 is TGTGCCATCAGTGAGTTTATGGTAGAGACCCAGTACTTC. It yields the protein CAISEFMVETQYF.

This clonotype was picked up many times. V and J are TRBV28 and TRBJ2-7, with TRBD2 identical over 7 bases. This CDR3 is 17 amino acids long. After removal of 6 bases from V and 2 bases from J, the junction contained 16 bases not matched to a gene. Germline lookup yields CDR1 MDHEN and CDR2 SYDVKM. As DNA, the CDR3 is TGTGCCAGCAGCTCCGGGACTCGGGACTACACAACCTACGAGCAGTACTTC. Translation gives CASSSGTRDYTTYEQYF.

This clonotype was counted many times. This chain links TRBV28 with TRBJ2-7; D tentatively reads TRBD1 or TRBD2 (6 bases each). The V end lost 7 bases, the J end lost 5 bases, and 18 bases lay between the germline ends. CDR1 and CDR2 from the germline V gene are MDHEN and SYDVKM. This CDR3 is 14 amino acids long. CDR3 protein: CASTQPWGAHEQYF. The CDR3 bases are TGTGCCAGCACCCAACCATGGGGGGCCCACGAGCAGTACTTC.

The V call is TRBV5-4, the J call TRBJ1-2, with a weak D call TRBD1 (6 bases). The CDR3 has 15 residues. V lost 2 bases and J 2 bases, leaving 13 bases between the germline ends. CDR1 is SGHNT, CDR2 YYREEE, per germline (reference sequence). CDR3: CASSFRQDSNYGYTF. CDR3 nucleotides: TGTGCCAGCAGCTTCCGACAGGACAGCAACTATGGCTACACCTTC.